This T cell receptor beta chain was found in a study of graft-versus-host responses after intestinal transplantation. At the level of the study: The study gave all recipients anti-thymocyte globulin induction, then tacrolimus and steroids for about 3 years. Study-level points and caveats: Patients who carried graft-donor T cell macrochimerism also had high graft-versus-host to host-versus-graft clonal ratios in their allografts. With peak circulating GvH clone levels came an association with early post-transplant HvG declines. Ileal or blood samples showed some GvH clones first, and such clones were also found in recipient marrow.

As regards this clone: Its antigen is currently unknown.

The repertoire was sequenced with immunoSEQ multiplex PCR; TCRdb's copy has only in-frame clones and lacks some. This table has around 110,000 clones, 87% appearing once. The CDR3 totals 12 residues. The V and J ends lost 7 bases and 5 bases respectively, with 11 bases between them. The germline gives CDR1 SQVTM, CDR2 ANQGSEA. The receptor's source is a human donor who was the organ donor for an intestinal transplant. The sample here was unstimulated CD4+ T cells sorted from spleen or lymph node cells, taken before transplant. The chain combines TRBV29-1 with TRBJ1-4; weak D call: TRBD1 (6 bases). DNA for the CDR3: TGCAGCGCAGGGGTGAAGAATGAAAAACTGTTTTTT. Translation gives CSAGVKNEKLFF.